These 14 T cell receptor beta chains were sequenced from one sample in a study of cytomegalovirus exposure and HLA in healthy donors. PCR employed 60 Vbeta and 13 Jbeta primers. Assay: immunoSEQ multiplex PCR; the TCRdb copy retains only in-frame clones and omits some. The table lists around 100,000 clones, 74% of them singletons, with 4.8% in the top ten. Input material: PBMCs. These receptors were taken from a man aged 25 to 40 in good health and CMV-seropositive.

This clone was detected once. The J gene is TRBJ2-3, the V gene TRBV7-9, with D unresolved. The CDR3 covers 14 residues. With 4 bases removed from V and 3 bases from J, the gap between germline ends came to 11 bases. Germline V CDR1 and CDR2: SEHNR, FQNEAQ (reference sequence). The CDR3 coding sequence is TGTGCCAGCAGCTCCACTTTACCGACAGATACGCAGTATTTT. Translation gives CASSSTLPTDTQYF.

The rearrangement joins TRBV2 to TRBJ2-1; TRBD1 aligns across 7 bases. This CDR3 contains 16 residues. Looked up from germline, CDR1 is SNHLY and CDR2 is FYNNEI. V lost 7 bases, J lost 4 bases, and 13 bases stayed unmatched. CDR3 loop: CASTLQTGRPYNEQFF. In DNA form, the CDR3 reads TGTGCCAGCACTCTTCAGACAGGGCGCCCATACAATGAGCAGTTCTTC.

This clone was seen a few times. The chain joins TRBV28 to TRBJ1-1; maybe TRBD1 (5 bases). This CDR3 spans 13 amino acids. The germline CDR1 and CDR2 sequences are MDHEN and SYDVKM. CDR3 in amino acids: CALAGGGNTEAFF. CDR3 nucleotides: TGTGCTCTAGCTGGGGGAGGGAACACTGAAGCTTTCTTT.

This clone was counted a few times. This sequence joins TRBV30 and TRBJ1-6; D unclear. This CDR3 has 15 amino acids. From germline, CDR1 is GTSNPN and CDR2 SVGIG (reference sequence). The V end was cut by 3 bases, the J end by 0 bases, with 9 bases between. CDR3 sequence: CAWSHPGSYNSPLHF. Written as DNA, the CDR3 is TGTGCCTGGAGCCATCCAGGCTCCTATAATTCACCCCTCCACTTT.

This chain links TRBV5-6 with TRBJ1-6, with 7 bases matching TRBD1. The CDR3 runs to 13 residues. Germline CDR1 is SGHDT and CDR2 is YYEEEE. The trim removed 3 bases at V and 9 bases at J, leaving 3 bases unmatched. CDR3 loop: CASSSGTVSPLHF. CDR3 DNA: TGTGCCAGCAGCTCAGGGACAGTTTCACCCCTCCACTTT.

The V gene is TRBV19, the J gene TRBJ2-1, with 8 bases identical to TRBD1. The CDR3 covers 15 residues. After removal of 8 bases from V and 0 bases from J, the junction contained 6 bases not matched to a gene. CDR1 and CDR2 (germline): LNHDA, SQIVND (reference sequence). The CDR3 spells CASRTGPSSYNEQFF. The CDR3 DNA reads TGTGCCAGTCGGACAGGGCCCTCCTCCTACAATGAGCAGTTCTTC.

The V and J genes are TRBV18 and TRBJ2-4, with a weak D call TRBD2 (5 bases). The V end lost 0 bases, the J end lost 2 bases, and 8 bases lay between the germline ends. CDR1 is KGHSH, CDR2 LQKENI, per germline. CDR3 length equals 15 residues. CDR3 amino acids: CASSPPSGTKNIQYF. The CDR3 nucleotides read TGTGCCAGCTCACCACCGTCGGGAACCAAAAACATTCAGTACTTC. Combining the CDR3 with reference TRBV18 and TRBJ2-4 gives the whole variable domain NAGVMQNPRHLVRRRGQEARLRCSPMKGHSHVYWYRQLPEEGLKFMVYLQKENIIDESGMPKERFSAEFPKEGPSILRIQQVVRGDSAAYFCASSPPSGTKNIQYFGAGTRLSVL.

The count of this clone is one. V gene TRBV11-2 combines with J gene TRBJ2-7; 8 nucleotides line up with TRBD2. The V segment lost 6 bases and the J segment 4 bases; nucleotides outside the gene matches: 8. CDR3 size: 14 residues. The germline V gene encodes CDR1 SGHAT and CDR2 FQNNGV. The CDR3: CASRAAGGTYEQYF. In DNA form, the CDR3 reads TGTGCCAGCAGAGCCGCGGGGGGCACGTACGAGCAGTACTTC.

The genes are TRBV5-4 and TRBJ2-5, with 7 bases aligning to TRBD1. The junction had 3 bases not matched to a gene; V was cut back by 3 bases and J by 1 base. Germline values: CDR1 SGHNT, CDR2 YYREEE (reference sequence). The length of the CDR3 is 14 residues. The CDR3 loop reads CASSSQGTQETQYF. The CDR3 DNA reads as TGTGCCAGCAGCTCACAGGGGACCCAAGAGACCCAGTACTTC. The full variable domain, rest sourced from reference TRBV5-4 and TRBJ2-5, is ETGVTQSPTHLIKTRGQQVTLRCSSQSGHNTVSWYQQALGQGPQFIFQYYREEENGRGNFPPRFSGLQFPNYSSELNVNALELDDSALYLCASSSQGTQETQYFGPGTRLLVL.

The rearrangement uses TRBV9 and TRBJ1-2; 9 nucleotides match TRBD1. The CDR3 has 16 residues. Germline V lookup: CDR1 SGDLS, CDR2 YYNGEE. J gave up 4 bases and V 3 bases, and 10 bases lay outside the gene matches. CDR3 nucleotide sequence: TGTGCCAGCAGCGCCCCCGGGACAGGGTACGGCTATGGCTACACCTTC. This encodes CASSAPGTGYGYGYTF.

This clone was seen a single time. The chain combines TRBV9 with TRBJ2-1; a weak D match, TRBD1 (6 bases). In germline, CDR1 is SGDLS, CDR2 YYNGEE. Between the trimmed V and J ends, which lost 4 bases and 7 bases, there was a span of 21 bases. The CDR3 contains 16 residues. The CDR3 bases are TGTGCCAGCAGCCCCAGGGGCTTGATAGGAGAAAATGAGCAGTTCTTC. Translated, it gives CASSPRGLIGENEQFF.

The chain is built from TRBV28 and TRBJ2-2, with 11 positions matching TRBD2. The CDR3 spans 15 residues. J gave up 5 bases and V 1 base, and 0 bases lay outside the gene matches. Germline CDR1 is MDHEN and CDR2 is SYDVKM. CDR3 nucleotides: TGTGCCAGCAGTTTATCTAGCGGGAGGACCGGGGAGCTGTTTTTT. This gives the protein CASSLSSGRTGELFF.

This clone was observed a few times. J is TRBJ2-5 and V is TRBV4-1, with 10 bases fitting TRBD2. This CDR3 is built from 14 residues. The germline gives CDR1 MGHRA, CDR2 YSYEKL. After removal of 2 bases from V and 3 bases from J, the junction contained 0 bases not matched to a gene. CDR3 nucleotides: TGCGCCAGCAGCCAACTAGCGGGGGAAGAGACCCAGTACTTC. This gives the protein CASSQLAGEETQYF.

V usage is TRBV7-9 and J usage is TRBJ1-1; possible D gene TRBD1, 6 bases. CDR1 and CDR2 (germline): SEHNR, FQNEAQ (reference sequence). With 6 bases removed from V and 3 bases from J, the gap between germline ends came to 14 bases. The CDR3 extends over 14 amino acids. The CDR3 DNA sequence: TGTGCCAGCAGTCTACTCAGGGGCGACACTGAAGCTTTCTTT. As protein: CASSLLRGDTEAFF.